A selection of T cell receptor beta chains follows, all from one sample in a study of CD8+ T cells in alopecia areata. Assay used: immunoSEQ multiplex PCR; TCRdb lists only in-frame clones, some missing. The sample holds 110,000 to 150,000 clones, 82% seen once. The sequencing here drew on CD8+ T cells sorted from blood, taken at week 4, from a patient treated with tofacitinib. The receptors come from a human donor with alopecia areata. The CDR3 runs from the conserved cysteine through the conserved F or W. The D gene is left open where the match is weak. Part of the rows lack a size; the others show once, few, many or a class for expanded clones.

V	size	D	J	CDR3	DNA
TRBV7-2	.	.	TRBJ2-3	CASSSLTDTQYF	TGTGCCAGCAGCTCACTCACAGATACGCAGTATTTT
TRBV4-3	once	.	TRBJ2-7	CASSQVASDSYEQYF	TGCGCCAGCAGCCAAGTAGCTTCGGACTCCTACGAGCAGTACTTC
TRBV30	.	.	TRBJ2-7	CAWSDQGGKEQYF	TGTGCCTGGAGTGACCAGGGGGGGAAGGAGCAGTACTTC
TRBV29-1	.	.	TRBJ2-7	CSASTGSRYEQYF	TGCAGCGCATCTACAGGTTCCAGGTACGAGCAGTACTTC
TRBV10-3	.	TRBD2	TRBJ2-1	CAISAHTSTSGGPREEQFF	TGTGCCATCAGTGCTCACACCTCAACTAGCGGGGGGCCCCGGGAAGAGCAGTTCTTC
TRBV2	.	.	TRBJ1-1	CATEPGRENTEAFF	TGTGCCACTGAACCGGGACGGGAGAACACTGAAGCTTTCTTT
TRBV4-1	.	.	TRBJ1-1	CASSPEGNTEAFF	TGCGCCAGCAGCCCCGAAGGGAACACTGAAGCTTTCTTT
TRBV7-2	.	TRBD1	TRBJ2-2	CASSPPGQPTGELFF	TGTGCCAGCAGCCCACCGGGACAGCCCACCGGGGAGCTGTTTTTT
TRBV27	few	.	TRBJ2-1	CASSLVPPYNEQFF	TGTGCCAGCAGTTTAGTACCTCCCTACAATGAGCAGTTCTTC
TRBV5-6	.	.	TRBJ2-1	CASSLERVEQFF	TGTGCCAGCAGCTTGGAACGAGTTGAGCAGTTCTTC
TRBV7-9	.	TRBD2	TRBJ2-5	CASSPGGFETQYF	TGTGCCAGCAGCCCCGGGGGGTTCGAGACCCAGTACTTC
TRBV18	.	.	TRBJ2-7	CASSLTPGREVYEQYF	TGTGCCAGCTCTCTTACCCCGGGACGAGAGGTCTACGAGCAGTACTTC
TRBV4-2	.	.	TRBJ2-7	CASSQGLSYEQYF	TGTGCCAGCAGCCAAGGGCTCTCCTACGAGCAGTACTTC
TRBV15	.	.	TRBJ2-3	CATSRDFITDTQYF	TGTGCCACCAGCAGAGATTTTATAACAGATACGCAGTATTTT
TRBV29-1	.	.	TRBJ1-2	CSVDRSGGQGYTF	TGCAGCGTTGACCGGTCGGGGGGGCAAGGCTACACCTTC
TRBV2	once	.	TRBJ2-7	CASSGTGPTDEQYF	TGTGCCAGCTCTGGGACGGGGCCTACGGACGAGCAGTACTTC
TRBV6-5	.	.	TRBJ2-5	CASTSRAPQETQYF	TGTGCCAGCACCAGCCGAGCGCCTCAAGAGACCCAGTACTTC
TRBV4-3	.	.	TRBJ1-5	CASSHFQGVQPQHF	TGCGCCAGCAGCCACTTTCAGGGAGTACAGCCCCAGCATTTT